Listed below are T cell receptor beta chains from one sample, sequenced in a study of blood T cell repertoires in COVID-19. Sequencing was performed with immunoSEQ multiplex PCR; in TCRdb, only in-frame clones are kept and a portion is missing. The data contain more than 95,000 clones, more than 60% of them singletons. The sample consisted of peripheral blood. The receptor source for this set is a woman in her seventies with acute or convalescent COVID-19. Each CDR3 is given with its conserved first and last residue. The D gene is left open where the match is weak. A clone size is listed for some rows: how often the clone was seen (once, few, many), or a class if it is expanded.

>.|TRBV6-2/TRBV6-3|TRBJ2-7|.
TGTGCCAGCAGTTACTCTGGCCCCTACGAGCAGTACTTC
CASSYSGPYEQYF
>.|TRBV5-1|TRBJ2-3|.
TGCGCCAGCAGCGATTGGGTTGGAGGGGCCACAGATACGCAGTATTTT
CASSDWVGGATDTQYF
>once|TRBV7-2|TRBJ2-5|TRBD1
TGTGCCAGCAGCCCCACAGGGGGGGAGACCCAGTACTTC
CASSPTGGETQYF
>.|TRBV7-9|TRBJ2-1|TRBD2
TGTGCCAGCAGCCAGGAGACTAGCGGGAGGGGGGCCTACAATGAGCAGTTCTTC
CASSQETSGRGAYNEQFF
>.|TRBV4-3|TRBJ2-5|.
TGCGCCAGCAGCCAAGAATTCGGGGTCCTCGAGACCCAGTACTTC
CASSQEFGVLETQYF
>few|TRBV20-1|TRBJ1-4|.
TGCAGTGCTAGAGAGGAGGAAAAACTGTTTTTT
CSAREEEKLFF
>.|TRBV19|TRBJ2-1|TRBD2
TGTGCCAGTAGCTTAGGACTAGCGGCATACAATGAGCAGTTCTTC
CASSLGLAAYNEQFF
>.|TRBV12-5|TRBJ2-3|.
TGTGCTAGTGGTCACTATACGCAGTATTTT
CASGHYTQYF
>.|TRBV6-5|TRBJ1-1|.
TGTGCCAGCAAGCGGTGGGACACTGAAGCTTTCTTT
CASKRWDTEAFF
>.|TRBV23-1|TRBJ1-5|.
TGCGCCAGCAGTCAGGACAGAAAATATAGCAATCAGCCCCAGCATTTT
CASSQDRKYSNQPQHF
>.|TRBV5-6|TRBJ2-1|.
TGTGCCAGCAGCTTGGGGCCGTTCCTGGTAAATGAGCAGTTCTTC
CASSLGPFLVNEQFF
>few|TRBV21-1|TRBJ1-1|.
TGTGCCAGCAGCAAAAAGGGGTGTGACAGGAACACTGAAGCTTTCTTT
CASSKKGCDRNTEAFF
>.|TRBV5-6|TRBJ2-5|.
TGTGCCAGCAGCTTGGGGAGCTCCCACCAGACCCAGTACTTC
CASSLGSSHQTQYF
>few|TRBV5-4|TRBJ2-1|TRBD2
TGTGCCAGCAGCCCGGGACTAGCGGGGGGGTACAATGAGCAGTTCTTC
CASSPGLAGGYNEQFF
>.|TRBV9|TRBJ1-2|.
TGTGCCAGCAGCCCCCGGAACAGTGGCTACACCTTC
CASSPRNSGYTF
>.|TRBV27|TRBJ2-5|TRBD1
TGTGCCAGCAGTTTATCGACGACAGGGGGTAGGACCCAGTACTTC
CASSLSTTGGRTQYF